The 32 T cell receptor beta chains reported below all come from one sample, sequenced in a study of siplizumab effects on memory and regulatory T cells. Assay: immunoSEQ multiplex PCR; the TCRdb copy retains only in-frame clones and omits some. Among some 97,000 clones listed, 91% were seen once. The sample consisted of CD4+ T cells sorted from blood. Receptor source: a human donor in good health. Some clones in this sample may be carry-over from other donors' samples.

The chain uses TRBV7-2 and TRBJ1-2, with a possible D match to TRBD1 (5 bases). The germline gives CDR1 SGHTA, CDR2 FQGNSA. V dropped 4 bases and J dropped 0 bases, with 12 bases sitting between them. The CDR3 has 15 amino acids. In DNA, the CDR3 is TGTGCCAGCAGCTATAAGGGGATAGCTAACTATGGCTACACCTTC. Its translation: CASSYKGIANYGYTF.

This chain connects TRBV7-8 to TRBJ2-7; 7 bases line up with TRBD2. This CDR3 has 15 residues. V was pared by 2 bases and J by 3 bases, with 7 bases of the junction left unmatched. Germline loops: CDR1 SGHVS, CDR2 FQNEAQ. CDR3 loop: CASSLRGLAVYEQYF. CDR3 coding DNA: TGTGCCAGCAGCTTAAGAGGGCTAGCGGTCTACGAGCAGTACTTC. Drawing the rest from reference TRBV7-8 and TRBJ2-7, the complete variable domain is GAGVSQSPRYKVAKRGQDVALRCDPISGHVSLFWYQQALGQGPEFLTYFQNEAQLDKSGLPSDRFFAERPEGSVSTLKIQRTQQEDSAVYLCASSLRGLAVYEQYFGPGTRLTVT.

V usage is TRBV5-4 and J usage is TRBJ1-2, with D unclear. The CDR3 contains 12 residues. Germline loops: CDR1 SGHNT, CDR2 YYREEE (reference sequence). The CDR3 coding sequence is TGTAGAACGGGCCCGACCGAATATGGCTACACCTTC. Translation gives CRTGPTEYGYTF.

As to this clone: This CDR3 is also generated by other DNA sequences in the sample. The J gene is TRBJ2-3, the V gene TRBV5-1, with no clear D. The CDR3 is 14 residues long. Germline V lookup: CDR1 SGHRS, CDR2 YFSETQ. CDR3: CATTTSTSTDTQYF. The CDR3 DNA is TGCGCTACCACGACAAGCACTAGCACAGATACGCAGTATTTT.

The chain recombines TRBV6-1 with TRBJ2-1; D is unclear. Germline-derived CDR1 and CDR2 are MNHNS and SASEGT. Between the trimmed V and J ends, which lost 3 bases and 10 bases, there was a span of 16 bases. The CDR3 is made up of 14 amino acids. CDR3 bases: TGTGCCAGCAGTGATAAAGGATTCCAACAAGAGCAGTTCTTC. Protein sequence: CASSDKGFQQEQFF.

V is TRBV5-4 and J is TRBJ2-7, with 14 positions matching TRBD2. The CDR3 consists of 18 residues. Per the germline V gene, CDR1 is SGHNT and CDR2 is YYREEE (reference sequence). J gave up 1 base and V 4 bases, and 10 bases lay outside the gene matches. The CDR3 reads CASSLPGLAGATSYEQYF. In nucleotides, the CDR3 is TGTGCCAGCAGCCTACCGGGACTAGCGGGAGCCACATCCTACGAGCAGTACTTC. Supplemented by reference TRBV5-4 and TRBJ2-7, the full variable domain reads ETGVTQSPTHLIKTRGQQVTLRCSSQSGHNTVSWYQQALGQGPQFIFQYYREEENGRGNFPPRFSGLQFPNYSSELNVNALELDDSALYLCASSLPGLAGATSYEQYFGPGTRLTVT.

As concerns this clone: A read error may produce the germline difference seen at one junction end. The chain couples TRBV5-1 to TRBJ2-7, with D possibly TRBD2 on 6 matching bases. Germline lookup yields CDR1 SGHRS and CDR2 YFSETQ. The CDR3 is 16 residues long. CDR3 nucleotides: TGCGCCAGCAGTTTGGAAGGCGGGGCAGCGCCCTACGAGCAGTACTTC. Translating gives CASSLEGGAAPYEQYF.

The chain has TRBV11-1 and TRBJ2-1; 7 positions agree with TRBD2. The CDR3 runs to 16 residues. Per germline, CDR1 SGHAT and CDR2 FQDESV (reference sequence). The J segment lost 7 bases and the V segment lost 0 bases, leaving 9 bases of the junction unmatched. CDR3 sequence: CASSLAAVGGLNEQFF. CDR3 DNA: TGTGCCAGCAGCTTAGCGGCTGTGGGAGGGCTGAATGAGCAGTTCTTC.

The chain employs TRBV7-9 and TRBJ2-1; TRBD2 agrees at 8 bases. J lost 0 bases, V lost 0 bases, and 7 bases had no gene match. The V gene's germline CDR1 is SEHNR and CDR2 FQNEAQ (reference sequence). CDR3 length: 18 amino acids. The CDR3 sequence is CASSLALTSGHSYNEQFF. Here the CDR3 DNA reads TGTGCCAGCAGCTTAGCGTTAACTAGCGGCCACTCCTACAATGAGCAGTTCTTC.

This clone showed up just once. V usage is TRBV7-3 and J usage is TRBJ2-2, with 7 bases matching TRBD1. Per the germline V gene, CDR1 is SGHTA and CDR2 is FQGTGA. The CDR3 is made up of 16 amino acids. Losses at the gene ends were 2 bases for V and 2 bases for J; bases not matched to a gene: 5. CDR3 loop: CASSLVAGGNTGELFF. CDR3 DNA: TGTGCCAGCAGCTTAGTCGCAGGGGGAAACACCGGGGAGCTGTTTTTT.

V gene TRBV9 combines with J gene TRBJ1-3, with D possibly being TRBD1 (6 bases). The CDR3 totals 15 residues. Germline V lookup: CDR1 SGDLS, CDR2 YYNGEE. The V end was cut by 4 bases, the J end by 5 bases, with 16 bases between. CDR3 loop: CASSPQAGARNTIYF. The CDR3 DNA reads TGTGCCAGCAGCCCCCAGGCAGGGGCGAGAAACACCATATATTTT.

The genes are TRBV6-5 and TRBJ1-2; 9 nucleotides agree with TRBD1. V shed 0 bases, J shed 4 bases, and the junction held 6 bases outside the gene matches. Germline V gene data show CDR1 as MNHEY and CDR2 as SVGAGI. The CDR3 loop spans 16 amino acids. The CDR3 protein is CASSYSGGTGPYGYTF. CDR3 bases: TGTGCCAGCAGTTACTCTGGGGGGACAGGGCCCTATGGCTACACCTTC.

The chain links TRBV27 to TRBJ1-2, with 7 bases identical to TRBD1. V gave up 3 bases and J gave up 3 bases; unmatched junction bases: 4. The CDR3 consists of 14 residues. CDR1 is MNHEY, CDR2 SMNVEV, per germline (reference sequence). CDR3 sequence: CASSFGQAHYGYTF. Written as DNA, the CDR3 is TGTGCCAGCAGTTTCGGACAGGCTCACTATGGCTACACCTTC.

This chain links TRBV27 with TRBJ1-3, with TRBD1 as a possible D gene (6 bases). The CDR3 has 14 residues. Trimming stripped 5 bases from V and 8 bases from J, with 16 bases between. Germline V lookup: CDR1 MNHEY, CDR2 SMNVEV (reference sequence). Here the CDR3 reads CASSVRGLWDTIYF. CDR3 nucleotides: TGTGCCAGCAGTGTCAGGGGACTTTGGGACACCATATATTTT.

The rearrangement links TRBV7-2 to TRBJ2-2; tentative D call: TRBD1 (5 bases). Trimming removed 6 bases from V and 4 bases from J, with 9 bases in between. From germline, CDR1 is SGHTA and CDR2 FQGNSA. The CDR3 sequence is 13 residues long. In DNA form, the CDR3 reads TGTGCCAGCAGTGTCAGGGTCACCGGGGAGCTGTTTTTT. It is translated as CASSVRVTGELFF.

This clone showed up just once. The rearrangement uses TRBV9 and TRBJ2-3, with 7 bases lining up with TRBD2. V lost 2 bases to trimming and J lost 0 bases; unmatched junction nucleotides: 3. Germline V CDR1 and CDR2: SGDLS, YYNGEE. The CDR3 covers 15 residues. For the CDR3, the DNA is TGTGCCAGCAGCGTCAGCGGGACTAGCACAGATACGCAGTATTTT. It encodes CASSVSGTSTDTQYF.

CDR3 loop: CASSISQKQETQYF. CDR3 bases: TGTGCCAGTAGTATTTCGCAAAAACAAGAGACCCAGTACTTC. The gene calls are TRBV19 and TRBJ2-5; D not resolved. The CDR3 spans 14 residues. Trimming removed 3 bases at V and 2 bases at J, with 10 bases between. Germline CDR1 is LNHDA and CDR2 is SQIVND (reference sequence).

The J gene is TRBJ2-1, the V gene TRBV5-1, with 10 bases lining up with TRBD2. V dropped 4 bases and J dropped 9; count of bases not matched to a gene: 4. Germline CDR1 reads SGHRS; CDR2 reads YFSETQ. This CDR3 spans 13 amino acids. In nucleotides, the CDR3 is TGCGCCAGCAGCGCGGGACTAGCGTTTGAGCAGTTCTTC. Protein sequence: CASSAGLAFEQFF.

The rearrangement uses TRBV6-1 and TRBJ1-5; D gene unclear. Trimming pared 4 bases from V and 3 bases from J, leaving 16 bases between. The germline V gene has CDR1 MNHNS and CDR2 SASEGT. The CDR3 sequence is 16 residues long. CDR3 sequence: CASSGSSRPDNQPQHF. The CDR3 DNA reads as TGTGCCAGCAGTGGATCTTCGAGGCCGGACAATCAGCCCCAGCATTTT.

This clone was observed a few times. The V and J genes are TRBV28 and TRBJ1-1; weak D call: TRBD1 (5 bases). The CDR3 contains 14 residues. V lost 2 bases and J lost 1, with 8 bases in between. In germline, CDR1 is MDHEN, CDR2 SYDVKM. The CDR3 coding sequence is TGTGCCAGCAGTTTAGGGGGGGGGAACACTGAAGCTTTCTTT. It translates to CASSLGGGNTEAFF.

This chain connects TRBV29-1 to TRBJ2-5, with 9 bases fitting TRBD1. This CDR3 has 12 amino acids. Germline V lookup: CDR1 SQVTM, CDR2 ANQGSEA. The V gene end was trimmed by 6 bases and the J gene end by 9 bases; junction bases not matched to a gene: 8. The chain's CDR3 is CSVGDRDVAQYF. The CDR3 coding sequence is TGCAGCGTCGGGGACAGGGACGTCGCCCAGTACTTC.

The rearrangement joins TRBV9 to TRBJ1-2; 9 bases are shared with TRBD1. V trimming: 3 bases; J trimming: 3 bases; junction bases outside the gene matches: 6. CDR3 length equals 15 residues. Germline V gives CDR1 SGDLS, CDR2 YYNGEE. DNA for the CDR3: TGTGCCAGCAGCGCCTCGGGACAGGGATACTATGGCTACACCTTC. As protein: CASSASGQGYYGYTF.

The V gene is TRBV4-1, the J gene TRBJ2-5; D gene ambiguous. TRBJ2-7 matches the DNA end more closely, so the J call is doubtful. Germline CDR1 reads MGHRA; CDR2 reads YSYEKL. The CDR3 contains 15 residues. For the CDR3, the DNA is TGCGCCAGCAGCCAAGACCCCAGCGCACCCTACGAGCAGTACTTC. It translates to CASSQDPSAPYEQYF.

This chain joins TRBV7-9 and TRBJ1-2, with 8 bases matching TRBD1. The CDR3 runs 16 residues. Germline CDR1 and CDR2: SEHNR and FQNEAQ (reference sequence). The V and J ends lost 1 base and 3 bases, in that order; junction bases with no gene match: 7. For the CDR3, the DNA is TGTGCCAGCAGCTTAGTAGTATCGGGACAGGACTATGGCTACACCTTC. Encoded protein: CASSLVVSGQDYGYTF.

V and J are TRBV27 and TRBJ1-2; D perhaps matches TRBD1 (6 bases). Trimming took 6 bases from V and 6 from J, leaving 26 bases between them. There are 17 residues in the CDR3. From germline, CDR1 is MNHEY and CDR2 SMNVEV (reference sequence). CDR3 nucleotides: TGTGCCAGCAGCTCGCGGACAGCCCATAGCATTATCGATGGCTACACCTTC. It is translated as CASSSRTAHSIIDGYTF.

The chain links TRBV29-1 to TRBJ2-3; D perhaps matches TRBD2 (5 bases). With 2 bases removed from V and 0 bases from J, the gap between germline ends came to 9 bases. Germline V gives CDR1 SQVTM, CDR2 ANQGSEA. CDR3 size: 14 residues. CDR3: CSVEWGASTDTQYF. CDR3 nucleotides: TGCAGCGTTGAATGGGGAGCTAGCACAGATACGCAGTATTTT.

The J gene is TRBJ2-2, the V gene TRBV7-6, with 9 positions matching TRBD1. Germline loops: CDR1 SGHVS, CDR2 FNYEAQ. This CDR3 is 17 amino acids long. Losses at the gene ends were 5 bases for V and 5 bases for J; bases not matched to a gene: 12. The CDR3 spells CASSQKQGASGTGELFF. The CDR3 coding sequence is TGTGCCAGCAGCCAAAAACAGGGGGCAAGTGGTACCGGGGAGCTGTTTTTT.

The genes are TRBV7-6 and TRBJ1-1; D is possibly TRBD1 (6 bases). CDR1 is SGHVS and CDR2 is FNYEAQ in the germline V gene. With 4 bases removed from V and 6 bases from J, the gap between germline ends came to 15 bases. This CDR3 region has 14 residues. CDR3 in amino acids: CASSSQPQGPEAFF. The CDR3 DNA sequence: TGTGCCAGCAGCTCCCAGCCACAGGGACCTGAAGCTTTCTTT. Full variable domain (missing parts from reference TRBV7-6 and TRBJ1-1): GAGVSQSPRYKVTKRGQDVALRCDPISGHVSLYWYRQALGQGPEFLTYFNYEAQQDKSGLPNDRFSAERPEGSISTLTIQRTEQRDSAMYRCASSSQPQGPEAFFGQGTRLTVV.

The rearrangement links TRBV15 to TRBJ1-1, with D perhaps TRBD1 (6 bases). CDR3 size: 15 residues. V gave up 0 bases and J gave up 5 bases, with 13 bases separating them. Germline CDR1 and CDR2: LNHNV and YYDKDF (reference sequence). The CDR3 DNA sequence: TGTGCCACCAGCAGAGAAAACAGGGCTGAGACTGAAGCTTTCTTT. This codes for CATSRENRAETEAFF.

This clone was seen just once. The chain is built from TRBV30 and TRBJ2-2, with D possibly matching TRBD1 (6 bases). The ends were cut back, 3 bases at V and 1 base at J, with 15 bases in the middle. Germline V lookup: CDR1 GTSNPN, CDR2 SVGIG (reference sequence). The CDR3 runs 16 residues. As DNA, the CDR3 is TGTGCCTGGAGGCCATCCGGGACACTGAACACCGGGGAGCTGTTTTTT. Translated: CAWRPSGTLNTGELFF. The whole variable domain, filled in from reference TRBV30 and TRBJ2-2, reads SQTIHQWPATLVQPVGSPLSLECTVEGTSNPNLYWYRQAAGRGLQLLFYSVGIGQISSEVPQNLSASRPQDRQFILSSKKLLLSDSGFYLCAWRPSGTLNTGELFFGEGSRLTVL.

The V call is TRBV5-1, the J call TRBJ2-3; 9 nucleotides match TRBD2. The V gene's germline CDR1 is SGHRS and CDR2 YFSETQ. The CDR3 has 13 residues. Losses at the gene ends were 3 bases for V and 14 bases for J; bases not matched to a gene: 10. CDR3 in amino acids: CASSYLAGSAGYF. CDR3 bases: TGCGCCAGCAGCTATCTAGCGGGATCAGCGGGGTATTTT. Drawing the rest from reference TRBV5-1 and TRBJ2-3, the complete variable domain is KAGVTQTPRYLIKTRGQQVTLSCSPISGHRSVSWYQQTPGQGLQFLFEYFSETQRNKGNFPGRFSGRQFSNSRSEMNVSTLELGDSALYLCASSYLAGSAGYFGPGTRLTVL.

J is TRBJ2-3 and V is TRBV4-1; D remains unclear. The CDR3 runs to 12 residues. In germline, CDR1 is MGHRA, CDR2 YSYEKL. V gave up 2 bases and J gave up 4 bases, with 4 bases separating them. CDR3 loop: CASSQSPDTQYF. In nucleotides, the CDR3 is TGCGCCAGCAGCCAATCCCCAGATACGCAGTATTTT.